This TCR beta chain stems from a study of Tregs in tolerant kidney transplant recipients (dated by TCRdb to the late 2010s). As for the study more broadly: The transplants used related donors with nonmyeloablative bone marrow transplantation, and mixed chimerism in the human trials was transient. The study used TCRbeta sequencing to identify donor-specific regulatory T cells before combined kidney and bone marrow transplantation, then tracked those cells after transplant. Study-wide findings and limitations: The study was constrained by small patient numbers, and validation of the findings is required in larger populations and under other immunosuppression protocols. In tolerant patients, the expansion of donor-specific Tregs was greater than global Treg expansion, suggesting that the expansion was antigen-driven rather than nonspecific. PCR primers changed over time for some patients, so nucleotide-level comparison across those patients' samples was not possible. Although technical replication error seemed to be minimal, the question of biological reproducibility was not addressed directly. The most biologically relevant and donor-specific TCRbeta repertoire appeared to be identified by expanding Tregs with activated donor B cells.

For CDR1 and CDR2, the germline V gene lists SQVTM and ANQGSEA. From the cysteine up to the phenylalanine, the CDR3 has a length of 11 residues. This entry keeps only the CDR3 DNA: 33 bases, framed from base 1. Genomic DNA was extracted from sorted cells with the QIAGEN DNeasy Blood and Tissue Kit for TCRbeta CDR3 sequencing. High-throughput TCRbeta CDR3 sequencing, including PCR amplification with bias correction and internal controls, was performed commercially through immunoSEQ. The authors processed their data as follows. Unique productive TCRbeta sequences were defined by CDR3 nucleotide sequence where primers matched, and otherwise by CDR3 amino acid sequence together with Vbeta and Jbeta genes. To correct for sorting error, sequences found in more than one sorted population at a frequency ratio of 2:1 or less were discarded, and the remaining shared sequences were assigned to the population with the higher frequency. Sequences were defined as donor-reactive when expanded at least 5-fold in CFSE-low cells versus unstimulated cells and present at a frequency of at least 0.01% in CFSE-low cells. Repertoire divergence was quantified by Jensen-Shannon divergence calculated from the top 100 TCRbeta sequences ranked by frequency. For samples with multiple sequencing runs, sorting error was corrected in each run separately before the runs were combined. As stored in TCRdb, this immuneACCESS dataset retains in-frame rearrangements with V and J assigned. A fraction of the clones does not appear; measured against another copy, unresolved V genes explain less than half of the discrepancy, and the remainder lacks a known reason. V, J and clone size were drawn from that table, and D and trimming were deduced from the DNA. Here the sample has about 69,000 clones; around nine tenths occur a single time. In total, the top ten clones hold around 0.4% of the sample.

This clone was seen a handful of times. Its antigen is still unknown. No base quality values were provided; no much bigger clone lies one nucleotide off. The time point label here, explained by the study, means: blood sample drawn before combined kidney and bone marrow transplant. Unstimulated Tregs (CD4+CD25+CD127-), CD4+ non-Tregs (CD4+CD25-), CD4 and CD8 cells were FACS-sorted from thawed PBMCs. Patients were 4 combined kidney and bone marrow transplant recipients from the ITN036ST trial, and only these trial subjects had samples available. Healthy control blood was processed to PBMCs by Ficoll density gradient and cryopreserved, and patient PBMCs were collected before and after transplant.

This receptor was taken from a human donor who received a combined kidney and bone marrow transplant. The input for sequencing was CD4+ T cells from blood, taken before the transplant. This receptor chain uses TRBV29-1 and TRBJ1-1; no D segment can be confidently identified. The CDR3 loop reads CMGRPNTEAFF. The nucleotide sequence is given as TGCATGGGGAGGCCGAACACTGAAGCTTTCTTT.